This T cell receptor beta chain was sequenced in a study of monozygotic twins with inflammatory bowel disease. Study-level results: Repertoire similarity did not separate concordant from discordant twins, possibly from limited power. No one strong IBD-associated signal or clonotype was supported.

Notes on this clonotype: Its antigen is as yet unknown.

TCRdb reprocessed the 5' RACE reads and keeps a single row for each CDR3 protein, giving no DNA. Reported are over 120,000 distinct CDR3 sequences; the ten largest clones contain 1% to 1.5%. The receptor was derived from a human donor with ulcerative colitis or Crohn's disease, or a healthy co-twin of an affected twin (not recorded which). The sample comprised blood.

The CDR3 spells CASSRDTNTEAFF. V is TRBV2 and J is TRBJ1-1; the D call of TRBD1 rests on TCRdb alone, since no DNA is present to check it. The CDR3 loop spans 13 amino acids. Germline V lookup: CDR1 SNHLY, CDR2 FYNNEI.